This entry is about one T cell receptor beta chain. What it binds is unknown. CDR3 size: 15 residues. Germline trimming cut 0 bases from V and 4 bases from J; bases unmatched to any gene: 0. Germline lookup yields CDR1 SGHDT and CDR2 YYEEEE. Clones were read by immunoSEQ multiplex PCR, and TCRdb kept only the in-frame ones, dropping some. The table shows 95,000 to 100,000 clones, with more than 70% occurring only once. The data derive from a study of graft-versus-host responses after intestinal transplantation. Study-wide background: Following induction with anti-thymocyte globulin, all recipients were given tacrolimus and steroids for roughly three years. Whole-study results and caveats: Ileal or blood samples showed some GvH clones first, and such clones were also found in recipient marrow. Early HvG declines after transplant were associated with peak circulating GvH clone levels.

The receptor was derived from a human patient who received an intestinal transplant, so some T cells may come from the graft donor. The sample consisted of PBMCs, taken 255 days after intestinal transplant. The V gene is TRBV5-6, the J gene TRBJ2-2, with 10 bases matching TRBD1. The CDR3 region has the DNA TGTGCCAGCAGCTTGGGGACAGGGGGCACCGGGGAGCTGTTTTTT. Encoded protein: CASSLGTGGTGELFF.